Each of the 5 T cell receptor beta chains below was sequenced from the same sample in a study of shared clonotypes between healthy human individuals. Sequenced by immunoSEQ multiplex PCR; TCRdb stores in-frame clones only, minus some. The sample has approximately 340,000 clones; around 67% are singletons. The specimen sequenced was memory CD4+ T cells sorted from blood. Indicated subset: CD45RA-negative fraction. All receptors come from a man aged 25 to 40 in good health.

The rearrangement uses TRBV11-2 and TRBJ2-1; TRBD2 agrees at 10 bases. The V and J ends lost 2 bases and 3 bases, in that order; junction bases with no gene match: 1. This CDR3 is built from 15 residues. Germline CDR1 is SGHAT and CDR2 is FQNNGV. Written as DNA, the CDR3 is TGTGCCAGCAGCTTACTAGCGGGAGTCTACAATGAGCAGTTCTTC. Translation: CASSLLAGVYNEQFF.

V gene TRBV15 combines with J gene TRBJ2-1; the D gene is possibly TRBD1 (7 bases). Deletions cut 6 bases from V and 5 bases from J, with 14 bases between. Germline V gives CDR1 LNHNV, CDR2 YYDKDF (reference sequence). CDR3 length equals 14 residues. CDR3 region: CATRGGTEDNEQFF. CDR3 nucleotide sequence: TGTGCCACCAGGGGCGGGACAGAAGACAATGAGCAGTTCTTC. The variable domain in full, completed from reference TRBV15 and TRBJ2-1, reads DAMVIQNPRYQVTQFGKPVTLSCSQTLNHNVMYWYQQKSSQAPKLLFHYYDKDFNNEADTPDNFQSRRPNTSFCFLDIRSPGLGDTAMYLCATRGGTEDNEQFFGPGTRLTVL.

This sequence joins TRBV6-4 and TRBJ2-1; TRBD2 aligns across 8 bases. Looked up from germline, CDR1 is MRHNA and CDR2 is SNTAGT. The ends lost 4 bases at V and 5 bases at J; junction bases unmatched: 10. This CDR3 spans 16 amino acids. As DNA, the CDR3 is TGTGCCAGCAGTGTTGATACGGGAGGGCCTCACAATGAGCAGTTCTTC. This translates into CASSVDTGGPHNEQFF.

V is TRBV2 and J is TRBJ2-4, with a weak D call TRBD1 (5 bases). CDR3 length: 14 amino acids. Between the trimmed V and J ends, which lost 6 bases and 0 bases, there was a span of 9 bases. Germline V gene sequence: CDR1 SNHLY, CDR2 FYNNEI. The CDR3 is CASRDTLAKNIQYF. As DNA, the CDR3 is TGTGCCAGCAGGGACACGTTAGCCAAAAACATTCAGTACTTC.

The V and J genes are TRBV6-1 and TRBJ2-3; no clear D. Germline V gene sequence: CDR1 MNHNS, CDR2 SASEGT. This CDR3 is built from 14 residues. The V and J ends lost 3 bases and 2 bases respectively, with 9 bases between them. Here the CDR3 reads CASSDGRYTDTQYF. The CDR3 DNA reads TGTGCCAGCAGTGACGGGCGTTACACAGATACGCAGTATTTT.